The TCR beta chain under discussion was sequenced for a study of cytomegalovirus exposure and HLA in healthy donors (dated by TCRdb to about 2017). The study in broad terms: An earlier analysis of approximately 640 of the donors reported more than 250 Gb of sequence data and around 120 million unique TCR beta sequences from about 200 million T cells. An early release that covered 500 to 800 HLA-typed donors contained about 290 gigabases of sequencing data and tens of millions of unique TCR sequences. Of the roughly 400 genotyped donors, 81% were placed in the genetic ancestry cluster associated with self-reported Caucasian donors. The study aimed to test whether cataloging public T cell receptors could reveal signatures of past pathogen exposure. Using immunosequencing, the study profiled T cell repertoires from 666 subjects and related those repertoires to cytomegalovirus serostatus. A separate validation cohort of about 110 different subjects was used in addition to the roughly 720-subject first cohort. To predict cytomegalovirus infection status, the study brought together high-throughput TCR immunosequencing, statistical association of individual TCRs with disease status, and machine learning. To study patterns of TCR occurrence, a later analysis re-analyzed previously published TCR beta repertoires from around 700 donors and added high-resolution HLA genotyping. Rather than drawing on any new phenotypic data, the later analysis identified candidate immune exposures from TCR beta sequences and the way those sequences occurred across donors. To decide whether each TCR beta V gene segment behaved as functional or pseudogenic, an earlier analysis of approximately 590 of the donors relied on high-throughput TCR beta sequencing. Donor age, sex, ethnicity and CMV serostatus were collected together with the repertoire data. A later genetic analysis took genome-wide SNP genotypes for 398 of the 666 donors and used that subset as a discovery cohort. All discovery cohort repertoires had been generated using a single sequencing platform. HLA typing covered class I and class II loci at four-digit resolution. Typing coverage differed by locus: A, B, C, DRB1 and DQB1 were typed in about 620-640 donors, DQA1 in about 550, DPA1 in some 600, and DPB1 in 400 to 490. Because of strong linkage in the cohort, five DR-DQ haplotypes were treated as single units for association and clustering. Among about 370 genotyped donors of the cohort, an average of roughly 230,000 unique TCR beta nucleotide sequences was sequenced per donor, of which about 18% were non-productive. The paper's findings and limits, for the study overall: A cluster of highly shared sequence variants was judged likely to represent a technical artifact of the sequencing pipeline. Linkage disequilibrium might explain the correlated functional status among segregating V segments, but an unknown experimental factor could not be ruled out. The cohort was sequenced for TCR beta chains only, and without alpha or paired-chain data the features that could be detected were limited. Compared with the approximately 700-donor mean, donors in an Asian-associated ancestry cluster had fewer N-insertions in productive TCRs, according to a later genetic analysis. The classifier was reported to diagnose cytomegalovirus status with high specificity and sensitivity in both the original and validation cohorts. Roughly uniform sequencing depth across donors was assumed in presence/absence analyses, although this assumption may not hold. Because some donors lacked HLA typing at each locus, the association tests relied only on the typed subset. In a later analysis, most CMV-associated TCR beta chains were found to appear HLA-restricted, with HLA associations seemingly driven largely by CMV exposure. Across donors, most TCR sequences were observed very rarely, whereas some public TCRs were present in many individuals. The study gave a list of 150 to 200 TCR beta chains associated with cytomegalovirus. Specific HLA alleles were associated with 15,000 to 20,000 TCR beta sequences at a false discovery rate of 0.05 in a later analysis. It was suggested by the authors that the approach could potentially be generalized to other disease states and immunological phenotypes. The earlier analysis of 450 to 700 of the donors excluded some 15 rarely observed V segments, including chromosome 9 orphons, because counts were too low. A few of the identified cytomegalovirus-associated TCR beta chains were confirmed in vitro to be specific for cytomegalovirus antigens. For the cohort, immune exposure information was limited to CMV serostatus. Some IMGT-functional V segments, including TRBV6-2 and TRBV6-3, could not be distinguished by the 87-base-pair reads and were therefore excluded. In a later analysis, TCR association rates were found to vary across HLA loci, with the most associated TCRs seen for DRB1 alleles and the fewest for HLA-C alleles. In a later analysis, HLA-associated TCR beta chains showed more clonal expansion and lower generation probabilities than non-associated chains that were equally common. Strong co-occurrence of HLA alleles, especially DR and DQ, made assigning TCR associations to individual alleles difficult. A further reported finding was that TCR beta sequences accurately predicted the HLA-A and HLA-B alleles for most subjects in the first cohort. Several of the top co-occurrence clusters appeared to be linked to parvovirus B19, influenza, CMV and Epstein-Barr virus, according to a later analysis. An earlier analysis of roughly 570 of the donors showed that most TCR beta V segments appeared in productive rearrangements either about 87% or about 30% of the time, which broadly matched IMGT annotations. V-gene and J-gene trimming of TCR beta chains was associated with a missense DCLRE1C variant in a later genetic analysis, and the association was replicated in an independent cohort.

Concerning this clone itself: Its antigen is not yet known. Base-call qualities are not available, and no considerably larger clone is one nucleotide away.

Libraries were made using the immunoSEQ multiplex PCR assay. The multiplex PCR relied on a mix of 60 forward primers for TCR Vbeta segments and 13 reverse primers for TCR Jbeta segments. Amplification of the CDR3 region of rearranged TCR beta genes was performed with a multiplex PCR assay on genomic DNA. The amplified TCR beta libraries were sequenced on the Illumina HiSeq System as 87-base-pair reads. The paper's processing steps were these. In a later analysis, roughly 80 million unique TCR beta chains were counted across the roughly 670 repertoires, and some 10 million of these chains were shared by at least two donors. To remove PCR and sequencing errors, raw reads were error-corrected and collapsed into unique sequences using a nearest-neighbor algorithm that merged closely related sequences. To assign V, D and J gene segments, CDR3 sequences were aligned to IMGT reference sequences. For a sequence to be retained, at least a six-nucleotide match to both a V gene segment and a J gene segment was required. Rearrangements were classified as productive when the CDR3 lacked stop codons and remained in frame with V and J, and all other rearrangements were classified as non-productive. CDR3 was defined according to IMGT convention as the region running from the second conserved V-encoded cysteine to the conserved J-encoded phenylalanine. In an earlier analysis of 587 of the donors, sequences lacking an unambiguous match to a single V gene segment were excluded. An earlier analysis of a few hundred of the donors classified V segments as functional when productive rearrangements were above 56.7% and as segregating when the standard deviation between donors was above 5%. A statistical classification framework was built for diagnosing cytomegalovirus status from the catalog of TCR beta chain sequences. In a later analysis, V and J genes were assigned by comparing TCR nucleotide sequences against IMGT/GENE-DB human TR gene sequences. Using the TCRdist pipeline, a later analysis assigned CDR3 sequences along with most-parsimonious VDJ recombination scenarios. In a later analysis, each TCR beta chain was defined by its CDR3 amino acid sequence together with its V-gene family, and reads without a unique V-gene family were excluded. A later analysis removed 592 highly shared, low-generation-probability nucleotide sequences to deal with suspected cross-contamination and a sequencing artifact. In a later analysis, a clonal expansion index for each public chain was calculated from normalized within-repertoire ranks of inferred template counts. A later analysis computed generation probabilities with a VDJ recombination model fitted to out-of-frame rearrangements, and checked the results against IGoR. Hypergeometric tests were used in a later analysis to score TCR-TCR, TCR-HLA and TCR-CMV co-occurrence, with a repertoire-size bias correction applied to the TCR pairs. A later analysis estimated false discovery rates by permuting HLA or CMV assignments 20 times. In a later analysis, co-occurring TCRs were grouped using DBSCAN, and TCRdist sequence similarity was added for clustering within HLA-allele-positive subsets. Repertoires with fewer than 30,000 or more than 120,000 public chains were left out of co-occurrence clustering, as were five repertoires with anomalous nucleotide sharing. The table was pulled from immuneACCESS by TCRdb, which kept in-frame rearrangements only. Such tables lose some clones; where checked, under half of the loss comes from unresolved V genes, and the rest has no known cause. The DNA was the basis for D and trimming; V, J and clone size are from that table. The sample contains some 65,000 clones, 75% of them found a single time. Approximately 24% of the sample comes from the top ten.

The CDR3 goes from the cysteine to the phenylalanine over 15 residues. The only DNA kept is the CDR3, 45 bases in frame from the first base. V and J are trimmed by 4 bases and 6 bases, and the gene matches miss 8 bases of the junction. The germline V gene encodes CDR1 SGHNT and CDR2 YENEEA. The cohort consisted of some 730 healthy bone marrow donors. At the time of sampling, all cohort members were nominally healthy, though unrecorded immune exposures were likely present. The donor tested CMV seropositive, placing the donor among the 289 seropositive members of the cohort. A peripheral blood sample was collected from each donor, and TCR beta sequencing was performed on peripheral blood mononuclear cells. Genomic DNA extraction from the blood cell samples was performed with the Qiagen DNeasy Blood Extraction Kit.

The chain couples TRBV11-3 to TRBJ2-2, with 7 junctional bases fitting TRBD2. The source is a woman aged 40 to 50 in good health and CMV-seropositive. The sequenced material came from PBMCs. The CDR3 corresponds to CASSSFGGSPGELFF. The DNA sequence is given as TGTGCCAGCAGCTCCTTCGGGGGGTCTCCCGGGGAGCTGTTTTTT.